The 21 T cell receptor beta chains below all came from one sample that was sequenced in a study of Ad26.COV2.S vaccination and SARS-CoV-2 variants. Repertoires were generated with immunoSEQ multiplex PCR, while TCRdb's copy carries only in-frame clones and drops some. The table includes 450,000 to 550,000 clones, roughly nine tenths detected once. Indicated treatment: around 19 received Ad26.COV2.S at low or high dose, single or two shots; 5 received placebo; per-sample allocation not given. Samples analyzed were those drawn on day 63 after the first vaccine or placebo injection. The sample here was peripheral blood, taken in a trial of Ad26.COV2.S vaccine versus placebo. The receptors shown here come from a person between 18 and 65 years old who received the Ad26.COV2.S COVID-19 vaccine or a placebo.

This rearrangement joins TRBV6-5 to TRBJ1-5, with 8 positions matching TRBD1. CDR1 is MNHEY and CDR2 is SVGAGI in the germline V gene. This CDR3 is built from 15 residues. J was trimmed by 4 bases and V by 10 bases; bases with no gene match: 12. The CDR3 bases are TGTGCCACCCGACAGGGGCCAAACCTAAATCAGCCCCAGCATTTT. It encodes CATRQGPNLNQPQHF.

The genes are TRBV30 and TRBJ1-4, with TRBD1 matching over 8 bases. After removal of 4 bases from V and 7 bases from J, the junction contained 5 bases not matched to a gene. The length of the CDR3 is 13 residues. Per the germline V gene, CDR1 is GTSNPN and CDR2 is SVGIG (reference sequence). The CDR3 loop is CAWNRGAREKLFF. For the CDR3, the DNA is TGTGCCTGGAACAGGGGGGCGCGTGAAAAACTGTTTTTT.

V and J are TRBV11-3 and TRBJ2-5; no clear D gene. CDR3 size: 12 residues. The germline V gene has CDR1 SGHNT and CDR2 YENEEA. V was trimmed by 1 base and J by 5 bases, leaving 5 bases between them. In nucleotides, the CDR3 is TGTGCCAGCAGCTTAGGTCGTGAGACCCAGTACTTC. It codes for CASSLGRETQYF.

The genes are TRBV11-2 and TRBJ1-1, with 7 nucleotides matching TRBD1. Germline CDR1 reads SGHAT; CDR2 reads FQNNGV. V dropped 1 base and J dropped 12; count of bases not matched to a gene: 11. The CDR3 has 14 residues. This chain's CDR3 is CASSLAGVGQLSFF. The CDR3 coding sequence is TGTGCCAGCAGCTTAGCTGGGGTGGGACAGTTATCTTTCTTT.

J is TRBJ2-7 and V is TRBV29-1; 9 nucleotides line up with TRBD1. Losses at the gene ends were 6 bases for V and 1 base for J; bases not matched to a gene: 7. The CDR3 has 14 amino acids. The germline gives CDR1 SQVTM, CDR2 ANQGSEA. The CDR3 DNA follows: TGCAGCGTGGAGCCGGGACAGGGTTCCTACGAGCAGTACTTC. Protein product: CSVEPGQGSYEQYF.

V gene TRBV7-2 combines with J gene TRBJ2-7, with D possibly TRBD1 on 6 matching bases. Per germline, CDR1 SGHTA and CDR2 FQGNSA. V dropped 5 bases and J dropped 2 bases, with 16 bases sitting between them. The CDR3 spans 15 residues. As DNA, the CDR3 is TGTGCCAGCAGCCCGAGAGGGACATTCCCCTACGAGCAGTACTTC. Protein sequence: CASSPRGTFPYEQYF.

CDR3 bases: TGTGCCAGCAGTTTCAACCCGGGACTAGCGGGGGGCCAATCTTCCTACGAGCAGTACTTC. Translating gives CASSFNPGLAGGQSSYEQYF. V gene TRBV6-2 or TRBV6-3 combines with J gene TRBJ2-7, with 15 bases identical to TRBD2. This CDR3 has 20 amino acids. Germline CDR1 is MNHEY and CDR2 is SVGEGT. V was clipped by 4 bases and J by 1 base; unmatched bases: 14.

This clone was found once. The chain combines TRBV9 with TRBJ1-6, with 7 positions matching TRBD1. The CDR3 runs 15 residues. CDR1 is SGDLS, CDR2 YYNGEE, per germline. With V trimmed by 6 bases and J by 11 bases, 14 bases remained unmatched. For the CDR3, the DNA is TGTGCCAGCAACCCCGGACAGGCTACGGGTGCACCCCTCCACTTT. Translated, it gives CASNPGQATGAPLHF.

This chain links TRBV28 with TRBJ2-4; 9 nucleotides agree with TRBD1. Germline lookup yields CDR1 MDHEN and CDR2 SYDVKM. The ends lost 5 bases at V and 6 bases at J; junction bases unmatched: 8. The CDR3 consists of 15 residues. Here the CDR3 reads CASSPRDRDANIQYF. The CDR3 DNA reads TGTGCCAGCAGTCCTCGGGACAGGGATGCAAACATTCAGTACTTC.

The chain links TRBV6-5 to TRBJ1-5; D unclear. The CDR3 has 14 residues. Looked up from germline, CDR1 is MNHEY and CDR2 is SVGAGI. Between the trimmed V and J ends, which lost 0 bases and 7 bases, there was a span of 10 bases. The DNA of the CDR3 is TGTGCCAGCAGTTACTCTTCATCGGAACAGCCCCAGCATTTT. It yields the protein CASSYSSSEQPQHF.

The chain combines TRBV6-6 with TRBJ1-3, with D unresolved. The V and J ends lost 10 bases and 4 bases respectively, with 23 bases between them. Germline CDR1 and CDR2: MNHNY and SVGAGI (reference sequence). This CDR3 comprises 16 residues. CDR3 region: CATKDVTWASGNTIYF. In DNA form, the CDR3 reads TGTGCCACCAAGGATGTGACATGGGCGTCGGGAAACACCATATATTTT.

The gene calls are TRBV5-1 and TRBJ2-3, with TRBD1 matching 7 bases. V trimming: 3 bases; J trimming: 2 bases; junction bases outside the gene matches: 9. This CDR3 is 16 amino acids long. Germline lookup yields CDR1 SGHRS and CDR2 YFSETQ. In nucleotides, the CDR3 is TGCGCCAGCAGCTCGACAGGGTCTGAAAACACAGATACGCAGTATTTT. It is translated as CASSSTGSENTDTQYF.

The J gene is TRBJ1-4, the V gene TRBV2; D not resolved. The CDR3 is 11 amino acids. The germline V gene encodes CDR1 SNHLY and CDR2 FYNNEI. V lost 6 bases and J 7 bases, leaving 6 bases between the germline ends. This CDR3 reads CASRWSEKLFF. The CDR3 bases are TGTGCCAGCAGGTGGTCTGAAAAACTGTTTTTT.

V usage is TRBV19 and J usage is TRBJ1-1; D is undetermined. This CDR3 contains 15 residues. The V and J ends lost 5 bases and 1 base respectively, with 14 bases between them. Germline lookup yields CDR1 LNHDA and CDR2 SQIVND (reference sequence). CDR3 DNA: TGTGCCAGTAGTCGAAGATGGGGTCAGAACACTGAAGCTTTCTTT. It translates to CASSRRWGQNTEAFF.

V is TRBV24-1 and J is TRBJ2-2, with no clear D. The germline CDR1 and CDR2 sequences are KGHDR and SFDVKD. Trimming removed 3 bases from V and 1 base from J, with 11 bases in between. CDR3 length: 16 residues. DNA of the CDR3: TGTGCCACCAGTGATGCGACCGTGAAGAACACCGGGGAGCTGTTTTTT. This translates into CATSDATVKNTGELFF.

The CDR3 sequence: CASSLSGQGHPNEQFF. DNA for the CDR3: TGTGCCAGCAGCCTATCCGGACAGGGGCACCCCAATGAGCAGTTCTTC. This rearrangement joins TRBV5-4 to TRBJ2-1, with TRBD1 matching over 9 bases. This CDR3 is 16 amino acids long. The V and J ends lost 4 bases and 6 bases, in that order; junction bases with no gene match: 11. Germline V gene data show CDR1 as SGHNT and CDR2 as YYREEE (reference sequence).

This chain links TRBV5-1 with TRBJ2-1; 12 nucleotides align to TRBD2. Germline CDR1 SGHRS, CDR2 YFSETQ. The CDR3 is made up of 20 amino acids. J lost 1 base, V lost 3 bases, and 14 bases had no gene match. This chain's CDR3 is CASSSQKPMTSGRSYNEQFF. The CDR3 nucleotides are TGCGCCAGCAGCTCGCAGAAGCCGATGACTAGCGGGAGATCCTACAATGAGCAGTTCTTC.

The gene calls are TRBV7-9 and TRBJ1-2; a weak D match, TRBD1 (5 bases). There are 14 residues in the CDR3. V was pared by 3 bases and J by 6 bases, with 14 bases between. The V gene's germline CDR1 is SEHNR and CDR2 FQNEAQ (reference sequence). This chain's CDR3 is CASSFHQGGDGYTF. The CDR3 DNA reads TGTGCCAGCAGCTTTCACCAGGGCGGGGATGGCTACACCTTC. The full variable domain, its missing parts supplied by reference TRBV7-9 and TRBJ1-2, is DTGVSQNPRHKITKRGQNVTFRCDPISEHNRLYWYRQTLGQGPEFLTYFQNEAQLEKSRLLSDRFSAERPKGSFSTLEIQRTEQGDSAMYLCASSFHQGGDGYTFGSGTRLTVV.

This sequence joins TRBV5-1 and TRBJ2-3, with D uncertain. Trimming took 6 bases from V and 0 from J, leaving 14 bases between them. Germline V gives CDR1 SGHRS, CDR2 YFSETQ. The CDR3 runs to 15 residues. The CDR3 sequence is CASTESIPSTDTQYF. In DNA, the CDR3 is TGCGCCAGCACCGAATCTATACCTAGCACAGATACGCAGTATTTT.

The genes are TRBV11-2 and TRBJ1-4, with D tentatively TRBD1 (5 bases). This CDR3 region has 15 residues. Deletions cut 1 base from V and 5 bases from J, with 11 bases between. The germline CDR1 and CDR2 sequences are SGHAT and FQNNGV. CDR3 in DNA: TGTGCCAGCAGCTTAGGACAGACCTTAAATGAAAAACTGTTTTTT. Translated, it gives CASSLGQTLNEKLFF.

This chain uses TRBV5-4 with TRBJ2-2; D is undetermined. Trimming removed 2 bases from V and 1 base from J, with 6 bases in between. Germline CDR1 reads SGHNT; CDR2 reads YYREEE (reference sequence). This CDR3 contains 14 residues. CDR3 nucleotide sequence: TGTGCCAGCAGCTTACCAGTGAACACCGGGGAGCTGTTTTTT. Encoded protein: CASSLPVNTGELFF.